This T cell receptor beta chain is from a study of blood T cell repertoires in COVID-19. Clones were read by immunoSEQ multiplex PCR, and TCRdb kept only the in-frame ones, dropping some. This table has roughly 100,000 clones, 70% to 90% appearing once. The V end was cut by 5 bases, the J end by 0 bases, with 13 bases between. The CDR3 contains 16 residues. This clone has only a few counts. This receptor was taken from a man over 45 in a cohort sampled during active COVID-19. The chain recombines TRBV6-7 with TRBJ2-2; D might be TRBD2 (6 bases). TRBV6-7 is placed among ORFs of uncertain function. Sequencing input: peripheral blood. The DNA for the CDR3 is TGTGCCAGCAGTCCTCGGGACTTTCCGAACACCGGGGAGCTGTTTTTT. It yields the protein CASSPRDFPNTGELFF.